The 19 T cell receptor beta chains below were found in one sample sequenced in a study of spatial heterogeneity in lung cancer. In TCRdb, the 5' RACE reads were re-called with MiXCR into one record per CDR3 protein. The sample yields around 63,000 distinct CDR3 sequences, around 8.2% seen once. This sample's time point: sample taken at primary tumor resection. Tumor, nontumor lung or frozen PBMC supplied whole RNA that was sequenced unsorted. The specimen was PBMCs, collected at surgery. The receptors stem from a female donor with early-stage non-small cell lung cancer.

This clonotype came up a few times. V is TRBV5-5 and J is TRBJ2-5; D gene ambiguous. V was cut by 5 bases and J by 5 bases, with 10 bases left in between. CDR3 length: 12 amino acids. CDR1 is SGHKS and CDR2 is YYEKEE in the germline V gene (reference sequence). The CDR3 region has the DNA TGTGCCAGCAGGGGTGGTCAGGAGACCCAGTACTTC. It specifies CASRGGQETQYF.

Many counts were recorded for this clonotype. The chain employs TRBV9 and TRBJ2-3; 7 bases are a match to TRBD1. J gave up 2 bases and V 3 bases, and 6 bases lay outside the gene matches. Germline values: CDR1 SGDLS, CDR2 YYNGEE. The CDR3 runs 15 residues. The CDR3 here is CASSANRGATDTQYF. CDR3 DNA: TGTGCCAGCAGCGCCAACAGGGGAGCCACAGATACGCAGTATTTT.

This clonotype showed up just a few times. The chain recombines TRBV5-5 with TRBJ2-3; tentatively, D is TRBD1 (5 bases). V dropped 2 bases and J dropped 3 bases, with 7 bases sitting between them. The CDR3 runs 13 residues. Germline loops: CDR1 SGHKS, CDR2 YYEKEE (reference sequence). The CDR3 protein is CASSFRVTDTQYF. In DNA form, the CDR3 reads TGTGCCAGCAGCTTCAGGGTTACAGATACGCAGTATTTT.

This clonotype was seen at least ten times. V gene TRBV5-1 combines with J gene TRBJ2-1; D uncertain. CDR1 and CDR2 (germline): SGHRS, YFSETQ. The CDR3 extends over 12 amino acids. The V end lost 0 bases, the J end lost 9 bases, and 7 bases lay between the germline ends. This CDR3 reads CASSLGQVEQFF. CDR3 in DNA: TGCGCCAGCAGCTTGGGGCAGGTTGAGCAGTTCTTC.

The table lists this clonotype with many counts. The chain couples TRBV20-1 to TRBJ2-1; weak D call: TRBD1 (6 bases). In germline, CDR1 is DFQATT, CDR2 SNEGSKA (reference sequence). Deletions cut 0 bases from V and 1 base from J, with 31 bases between. The CDR3 length is 22 residues. The CDR3 spells CSAREGAFLDSGNVGSYNEQFF. As DNA, the CDR3 is TGCAGTGCTAGAGAGGGGGCGTTTTTGGACAGCGGAAACGTCGGTTCCTACAATGAGCAGTTCTTC.

This clonotype was detected many times. V gene TRBV7-2 combines with J gene TRBJ2-3, with D perhaps being TRBD1 or TRBD2 (5 bases each). The CDR3 runs to 15 residues. V lost 4 bases and J 1 base, leaving 12 bases between the germline ends. Germline V CDR1 and CDR2: SGHTA, FQGNSA. The CDR3 nucleotides are TGTGCCAGCAGCTCTGTGGGGGTGGGCACAGATACGCAGTATTTT. It yields the protein CASSSVGVGTDTQYF.

There are a few counts of this clonotype. The rearrangement links TRBV25-1 to TRBJ2-7; 8 bases are shared with TRBD1. Germline V lookup: CDR1 MGHDK, CDR2 SYGVNS. CDR3 size: 15 residues. Germline trimming cut 1 base from V and 7 bases from J; bases unmatched to any gene: 9. CDR3: CASSESQGARREQYF. The CDR3 region has the DNA TGTGCCAGCAGTGAATCTCAGGGGGCGCGGAGGGAGCAGTACTTC.

The J gene is TRBJ2-7, the V gene TRBV15, with D possibly TRBD1 on 5 matching bases. The CDR3 runs to 21 residues. Germline V gene lookup returns CDR1 LNHNV and CDR2 YYDKDF (reference sequence). V was pared by 2 bases and J by 4 bases, with 33 bases between. The CDR3 loop is CATSRPPHAGKFSKGAYEQYF. In DNA form, the CDR3 reads TGTGCCACCAGCAGACCCCCCCACGCAGGGAAATTCTCTAAAGGGGCTTACGAGCAGTACTTC.

The chain employs TRBV5-1 and TRBJ2-7, with TRBD1 matching 8 bases. CDR1 is SGHRS, CDR2 YFSETQ, per germline. V shed 3 bases, J shed 0 bases, and the junction held 5 bases outside the gene matches. This CDR3 region has 15 residues. Written as DNA, the CDR3 is TGCGCCAGCAGCTATCGACAGGGGAGCTCCTACGAGCAGTACTTC. Amino acids: CASSYRQGSSYEQYF.

Many counts were recorded for this clonotype. The chain has TRBV7-2 and TRBJ2-1; D may be TRBD2 (5 bases). Germline values: CDR1 SGHTA, CDR2 FQGNSA. This CDR3 spans 15 amino acids. V lost 1 base and J lost 1, with 8 bases in between. The CDR3 DNA follows: TGTGCCAGCAGCTTAGATGTAGCGTCCTACAATGAGCAGTTCTTC. Protein product: CASSLDVASYNEQFF.

This clonotype has only a few counts. J is TRBJ2-5 and V is TRBV28; D gene unclear. Germline V gene lookup returns CDR1 MDHEN and CDR2 SYDVKM. V lost 3 bases and J 0 bases, leaving 11 bases between the germline ends. The CDR3 loop spans 15 amino acids. The CDR3 DNA sequence: TGTGCCAGCAGTTTCCCAGTTGAGTACCAAGAGACCCAGTACTTC. As protein: CASSFPVEYQETQYF.

By proportion, this clonotype is medium-sized. V gene TRBV9 combines with J gene TRBJ2-4; TRBD1 matches at 8 bases. The trim removed 4 bases at V and 11 bases at J, leaving 11 bases unmatched. The V gene's germline CDR1 is SGDLS and CDR2 YYNGEE. The CDR3 spans 14 residues. CDR3 coding DNA: TGTGCCAGCAGCCCTGAAGGCATGACAGGGGTTCAGTACTTC. Protein: CASSPEGMTGVQYF.

J is TRBJ2-3 and V is TRBV13; no clear D gene. CDR3 size: 14 residues. V lost 4 bases, J lost 1 base, and 9 bases lay in between. Germline values: CDR1 PRHDT, CDR2 FYEKMQ (reference sequence). This CDR3 reads CASSWRGGTDTQYF. For the CDR3, the DNA is TGTGCCAGCAGCTGGCGCGGCGGCACAGATACGCAGTATTTT. Supplemented by reference TRBV13 and TRBJ2-3, the full variable domain reads AAGVIQSPRHLIKEKRETATLKCYPIPRHDTVYWYQQGPGQDPQFLISFYEKMQSDKGSIPDRFSAQQFSDYHSELNMSSLELGDSALYFCASSWRGGTDTQYFGPGTRLTVL.

This clonotype occurred a few times. This chain connects TRBV7-9 to TRBJ2-1; D may correspond to TRBD1 or TRBD2 (5 bases each). Trimming pared 3 bases from V and 10 bases from J, leaving 7 bases between. CDR1 and CDR2 (germline): SEHNR, FQNEAQ (reference sequence). The CDR3 has 11 amino acids. CDR3 in amino acids: CASSLGVEQFF. The CDR3 DNA follows: TGTGCCAGCAGCTTGGGGGTGGAGCAGTTCTTC.

This clonotype was seen ten or more times. The chain recombines TRBV10-3 with TRBJ2-1; the D is unclear. The CDR3 runs to 13 residues. Trimming took off 2 bases at V and 10 bases at J, with 12 bases between the two ends. CDR1 and CDR2 (germline): ENHRY, SYGVKD. CDR3 nucleotide sequence: TGTGCCATCAGTGAGCCTTGGACGGAAGAGCAGTTCTTC. This encodes CAISEPWTEEQFF.

This clonotype occurred a few times. The V gene is TRBV6-1, the J gene TRBJ2-7; no firm D call. Trimming took off 3 bases at V and 3 bases at J, with 3 bases between the two ends. This CDR3 has 11 residues. The germline gives CDR1 MNHNS, CDR2 SASEGT. Here the CDR3 reads CASSDRYEQYV. CDR3 sequence (DNA): TGTGCCAGCAGTGACCGCTACGAGCAGTACGTC.

This clonotype was found many times. This chain joins TRBV27 and TRBJ2-3; D may be TRBD1 or TRBD2 (5 bases each). Trimming removed 3 bases at V and 8 bases at J, with 18 bases between. CDR3 length equals 15 residues. Germline lookup yields CDR1 MNHEY and CDR2 SMNVEV (reference sequence). CDR3 nucleotide sequence: TGTGCCAGCAGTTTCCCAGGGTCCTCGAGGGGTACGCAGTATTTT. Translated, it gives CASSFPGSSRGTQYF.

Turning to this clonotype: A much more abundant neighbour one base away suggests this may be a read error. This CDR3 reads CASSVRPGISSKDIQYF. The CDR3 bases are TGTGCCAGCAGTGTACGCCCAGGGATAAGCTCGAAGGACATTCAGTACTTC. This rearrangement joins TRBV6-1 to TRBJ2-4; a possible D gene is TRBD1 (5 bases). The CDR3 totals 17 residues. Germline V CDR1 and CDR2: MNHNS, SASEGT. V was cut by 4 bases and J by 8 bases, with 24 bases left in between.

The chain uses TRBV19 and TRBJ1-5; 9 nucleotides match TRBD1. The CDR3 is 15 residues long. Germline lookup yields CDR1 LNHDA and CDR2 SQIVND (reference sequence). V shed 4 bases, J shed 7 bases, and the junction held 8 bases outside the gene matches. This CDR3 reads CASSRTQGAKQPQHF. The CDR3 DNA sequence: TGTGCCAGTAGTAGGACACAGGGGGCTAAGCAGCCCCAGCATTTT. Combining the CDR3 with reference TRBV19 and TRBJ1-5 gives the whole variable domain DGGITQSPKYLFRKEGQNVTLSCEQNLNHDAMYWYRQDPGQGLRLIYYSQIVNDFQKGDIAEGYSVSREKKESFPLTVTSAQKNPTAFYLCASSRTQGAKQPQHFGDGTRLSIL.